What follows describes a single TCR beta chain. The primer mix had 60 Vbeta and 13 Jbeta primers. The protocol was immunoSEQ multiplex PCR, while the TCRdb copy is restricted to in-frame clones and leaves out a portion. The sample lists 170,000 or so clones; 60% to 85% were seen once. The data are from a study of cytomegalovirus exposure and HLA in healthy donors. The CDR3 covers 14 residues. Trimming removed 5 bases from V and 4 bases from J; junction bases left unmatched: 4. The germline CDR1 and CDR2 sequences are SGHTA and FQGNSA. The specimen was PBMCs. The rearrangement uses TRBV7-2 and TRBJ1-5; 8 nucleotides line up with TRBD1. The sequence derives from a woman in her fifties or sixties in good health and CMV-seropositive. CDR3 nucleotides: TGTGCCAGCAGCCGGGACAGGATAAATCAGCCCCAGCATTTT. It yields the protein CASSRDRINQPQHF.